A selection of T cell receptor beta chains follows, all from one sample in a study of blood T cell repertoires in COVID-19. Measured with immunoSEQ multiplex PCR; TCRdb has only the in-frame clones, and not every one. Of approximately 170,000 clones in the sample, roughly nine tenths are singletons; the top ten hold 1.5% to 2%. Sequencing was carried out using peripheral blood. Receptors originate from a young man who had recovered from COVID-19. Both conserved end residues are part of each CDR3. Fields, in order: D gene, J gene, V gene, clone size, CDR3 protein, CDR3 DNA. D genes are given only for firm matches. The size of a clone is reported for some rows only, either as once, few or many, or as a class for expanded clones.

NA,TRBJ2-3,TRBV10-3,NA,CAISDSGGTDTQYF,TGTGCCATCAGTGACAGTGGAGGGACAGATACGCAGTATTTT
NA,TRBJ1-5,TRBV28,NA,CASTLSGGSNQPQHF,TGTGCCAGCACCTTGTCGGGGGGGTCCAATCAGCCCCAGCATTTT
NA,TRBJ1-2,TRBV30,NA,CAWSVQDGYTF,TGTGCCTGGAGTGTGCAGGATGGCTACACCTTC
NA,TRBJ1-5,TRBV3-1/TRBV3-2,NA,CASSQTAGVNQPQHF,TGTGCCAGCAGCCAAACGGCAGGGGTCAATCAGCCCCAGCATTTT
TRBD2,TRBJ2-1,TRBV7-9,NA,CASSPGTSGRAQNEQFF,TGTGCCAGCAGCCCCGGGACTAGCGGGAGGGCCCAAAATGAGCAGTTCTTC
NA,TRBJ1-1,TRBV28,once,CASRGYSTEAFF,TGTGCCAGCCGGGGGTATTCCACTGAAGCTTTCTTT
NA,TRBJ2-5,TRBV11-2,NA,CASSSGLQETQYF,TGTGCCAGCAGCTCCGGACTTCAAGAGACCCAGTACTTC
NA,TRBJ2-7,TRBV7-9,NA,CASSLHRDNYEQYF,TGTGCCAGCAGCCTCCACAGGGATAACTACGAGCAGTACTTC
NA,TRBJ1-5,TRBV28,NA,CASSRRQVSNQPQHF,TGTGCCAGCTCGCGGAGACAGGTTAGCAATCAGCCCCAGCATTTT
NA,TRBJ1-1,TRBV2,NA,CASRWGRNTEAFF,TGTGCCAGCAGGTGGGGGCGAAACACTGAAGCTTTCTTT
NA,TRBJ2-5,TRBV7-6,NA,CASSLSGNSKETQYF,TGTGCCAGCAGCTTGTCAGGGAACTCCAAGGAGACCCAGTACTTC
NA,TRBJ2-1,TRBV3-1/TRBV3-2,NA,CASSQDSRYNEQFF,TGTGCCAGCAGCCAAGATAGTAGATACAATGAGCAGTTCTTC
NA,TRBJ2-1,TRBV5-1,NA,CASSLGSEPSYNEQFF,TGCGCCAGCAGCTTGGGATCGGAGCCCTCCTACAATGAGCAGTTCTTC
NA,TRBJ1-3,TRBV27,NA,CASGTHSGNTIYF,TGTGCCAGCGGGACTCACTCTGGAAACACCATATATTTT
TRBD2,TRBJ2-5,TRBV19,NA,CASSIGLAGTETQYF,TGTGCCAGTAGTATTGGGCTAGCGGGAACAGAGACCCAGTACTTC
TRBD1,TRBJ1-3,TRBV5-1,NA,CASSLAGDRGGNTIYF,TGCGCCAGCAGCTTGGCCGGGGACAGGGGAGGAAACACCATATATTTT
TRBD1,TRBJ1-2,TRBV7-2,NA,CASSNNRDRVGYGYTF,TGTGCCAGCAGCAACAACCGGGACAGGGTAGGCTATGGCTACACCTTC
NA,TRBJ1-2,TRBV20-1,NA,CSASGSLHGYTF,TGCAGTGCTAGTGGTTCTCTTCATGGCTACACCTTC
TRBD2,TRBJ2-7,TRBV5-6,NA,CASSGQTSGRAYEQYF,TGTGCCAGCAGCGGACAGACTAGCGGGAGGGCGTACGAGCAGTACTTC
NA,TRBJ1-2,TRBV10-3,NA,CAISERTAGANYGYTF,TGTGCCATCAGTGAGAGGACAGCAGGAGCTAACTATGGCTACACCTTC
TRBD2,TRBJ2-1,TRBV4-1,NA,CASSHPRGAGGSNEQFF,TGCGCCAGCAGCCACCCAAGGGGAGCGGGAGGTAGCAATGAGCAGTTCTTC
TRBD2,TRBJ2-4,TRBV3-1/TRBV3-2,NA,CASSQERLAGKTKNIQYF,TGTGCCAGCAGTCAAGAAAGGTTAGCGGGAAAAACCAAAAACATTCAGTACTTC
TRBD1,TRBJ1-2,TRBV6-5,NA,CATNLRRGLNYGYTF,TGTGCCACCAACCTGCGCAGGGGGCTAAACTATGGCTACACCTTC
TRBD1,TRBJ2-1,TRBV28,NA,CASSRGDRDYNEQFF,TGTGCCAGCAGTAGGGGGGACAGGGACTACAATGAGCAGTTCTTC
NA,TRBJ2-1,TRBV7-9,NA,CASSSGLRDEQFF,TGTGCCAGCAGCTCGGGACTTAGGGATGAGCAGTTCTTC
TRBD1,TRBJ1-4,TRBV5-5,NA,CASSFYNAGQGGEKLFF,TGTGCCAGCAGCTTTTACAACGCCGGACAGGGTGGTGAAAAACTGTTTTTT
NA,TRBJ2-3,TRBV9,NA,CASSVRGVDTQYF,TGTGCCAGCAGCGTTCGCGGGGTAGATACGCAGTATTTT
NA,TRBJ2-6,TRBV6-5,NA,CASRASGANVLTF,TGTGCCAGCAGAGCATCTGGGGCCAACGTCCTGACTTTC
TRBD1,TRBJ2-2,TRBV6-2/TRBV6-3,NA,CASSYGPGQGAGELFF,TGTGCCAGCAGTTACGGACCGGGACAGGGGGCCGGGGAGCTGTTTTTT
NA,TRBJ1-2,TRBV7-8,NA,CASSPWGGHGYTF,TGTGCCAGCAGTCCATGGGGGGGCCATGGCTACACCTTC
TRBD1,TRBJ1-1,TRBV30,few,CAWSAGGFAEAFF,TGTGCCTGGAGCGCAGGGGGTTTCGCTGAAGCTTTCTTT
NA,TRBJ2-3,TRBV4-3,NA,CASSQDGTGPDTQYF,TGCGCCAGCAGCCAAGATGGGACTGGACCAGATACGCAGTATTTT
NA,TRBJ2-1,TRBV10-3,NA,CAIMRTENEQFF,TGTGCCATCATGAGGACTGAGAATGAGCAGTTCTTC
NA,TRBJ1-2,TRBV4-3,many,CASSQDLGHLTYGYTF,TGCGCCAGCAGCCAAGATTTAGGACACCTTACCTATGGCTACACCTTC
TRBD2,TRBJ2-1,TRBV9,NA,CASNERESSYNEQFF,TGTGCCAGCAACGAGCGGGAGAGCTCCTACAATGAGCAGTTCTTC
TRBD1,TRBJ2-7,TRBV27,NA,CASRGTGAYEQYF,TGTGCCAGCAGGGGGACAGGGGCCTACGAGCAGTACTTC
NA,TRBJ1-4,TRBV4-3,NA,CASSQDSGREVVEKLFF,TGCGCCAGCAGCCAAGATTCGGGAAGGGAAGTCGTTGAAAAACTGTTTTTT
NA,TRBJ2-5,TRBV7-2,NA,CASSLARQGNTQYF,TGTGCCAGCAGCTTAGCGCGACAAGGCAATACCCAGTACTTC
NA,TRBJ2-1,TRBV7-2,NA,CASSLRLASDNEQFF,TGTGCCAGCAGCTTACGGCTGGCTAGCGACAATGAGCAGTTCTTC
TRBD2,TRBJ2-7,TRBV25-1,NA,CASSEGTSDGYEQYF,TGTGCCAGCAGTGAGGGGACTAGCGATGGCTACGAGCAGTACTTC
TRBD1,TRBJ1-2,TRBV18,NA,CASSPLPGQGVDGYTF,TGTGCCAGCTCACCACTACCCGGACAGGGCGTCGATGGCTACACCTTC
NA,TRBJ1-5,TRBV9,NA,CASSVKENQPQHF,TGTGCCAGCAGCGTAAAGGAGAATCAGCCCCAGCATTTT
TRBD2,TRBJ2-1,TRBV27,NA,CASSRVAGGVGYNEQFF,TGTGCCAGCAGTAGGGTAGCGGGAGGTGTTGGATACAATGAGCAGTTCTTC
TRBD1,TRBJ1-2,TRBV6-5,NA,CASSPRDRGGGYTF,TGTGCCAGCAGCCCCCGGGACAGGGGAGGGGGCTACACCTTC
TRBD1,TRBJ1-4,TRBV5-4,NA,CASSFTGTGLSAATNEKLFF,TGTGCCAGCAGCTTCACCGGGACAGGGTTAAGCGCCGCAACTAATGAAAAACTGTTTTTT